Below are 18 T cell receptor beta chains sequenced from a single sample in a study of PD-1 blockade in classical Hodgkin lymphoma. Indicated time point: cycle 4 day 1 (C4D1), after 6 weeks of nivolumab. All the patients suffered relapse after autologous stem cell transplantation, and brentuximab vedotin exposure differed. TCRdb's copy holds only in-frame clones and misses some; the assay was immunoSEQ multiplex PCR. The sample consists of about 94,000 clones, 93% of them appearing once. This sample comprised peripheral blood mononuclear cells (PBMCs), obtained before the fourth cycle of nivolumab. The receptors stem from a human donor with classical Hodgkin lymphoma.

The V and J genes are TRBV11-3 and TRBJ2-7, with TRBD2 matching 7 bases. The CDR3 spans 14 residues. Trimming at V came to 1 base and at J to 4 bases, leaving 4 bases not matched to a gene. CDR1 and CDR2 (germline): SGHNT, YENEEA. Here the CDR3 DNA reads TGTGCCAGCAGCTTAGCCACGGGGGGTTACGAGCAGTACTTC. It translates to CASSLATGGYEQYF.

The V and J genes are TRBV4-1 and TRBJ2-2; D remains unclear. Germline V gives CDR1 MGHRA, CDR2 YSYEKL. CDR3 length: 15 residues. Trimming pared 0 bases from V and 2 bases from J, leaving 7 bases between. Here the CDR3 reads CASSQEEANTGELFF. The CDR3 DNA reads TGCGCCAGCAGCCAAGAAGAGGCTAACACCGGGGAGCTGTTTTTT.

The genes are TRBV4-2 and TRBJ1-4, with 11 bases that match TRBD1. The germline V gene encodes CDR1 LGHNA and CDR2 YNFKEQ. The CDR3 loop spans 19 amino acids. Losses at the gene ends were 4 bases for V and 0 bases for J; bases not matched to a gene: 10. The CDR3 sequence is CASSPMGGQGEATNEKLFF. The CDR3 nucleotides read TGTGCCAGCAGCCCGATGGGGGGACAGGGGGAAGCAACTAATGAAAAACTGTTTTTT.

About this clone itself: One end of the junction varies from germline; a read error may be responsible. CDR3 nucleotide sequence: TGTGCCAGCAGTGAACCTTCCCAGGGGGCGAGTGGGTACGAGCCGTACTTC. As protein: CASSEPSQGASGYEPYF. The J gene is TRBJ2-7, the V gene TRBV6-1, with TRBD1 identical over 8 bases. The CDR3 loop spans 17 amino acids. CDR1 MNHNS and CDR2 SASEGT come from the germline V gene.

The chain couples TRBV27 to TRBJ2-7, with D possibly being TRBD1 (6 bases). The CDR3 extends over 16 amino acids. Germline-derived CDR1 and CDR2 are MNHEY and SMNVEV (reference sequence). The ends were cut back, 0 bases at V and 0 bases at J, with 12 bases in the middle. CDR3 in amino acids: CASSLSRGHSSYEQYF. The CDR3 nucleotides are TGTGCCAGCAGTTTATCGAGGGGACACAGCTCCTACGAGCAGTACTTC.

CDR3 loop: CASSALREGQQYF. As DNA, the CDR3 is TGTGCCAGCAGTGCACTAAGGGAAGGTCAGCAGTACTTC. The chain uses TRBV6-1 and TRBJ2-7; no definite D call. Germline CDR1 and CDR2: MNHNS and SASEGT. The CDR3 contains 13 residues. Trimming shortened V by 4 bases and J by 8 bases, and 15 bases separated the two germline ends.

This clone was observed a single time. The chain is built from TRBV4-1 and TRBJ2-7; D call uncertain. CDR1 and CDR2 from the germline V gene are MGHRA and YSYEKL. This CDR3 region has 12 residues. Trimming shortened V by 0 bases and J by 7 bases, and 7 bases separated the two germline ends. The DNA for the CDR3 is TGCGCCAGCAGCCAAGATAGGCGAGAGCAGTACTTC. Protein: CASSQDRREQYF.

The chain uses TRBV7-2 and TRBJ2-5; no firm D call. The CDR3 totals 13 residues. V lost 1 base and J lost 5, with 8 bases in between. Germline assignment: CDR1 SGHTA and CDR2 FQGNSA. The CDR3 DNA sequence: TGTGCCAGCAGCTTAGGGGGTTGGGAGACCCAGTACTTC. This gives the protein CASSLGGWETQYF.

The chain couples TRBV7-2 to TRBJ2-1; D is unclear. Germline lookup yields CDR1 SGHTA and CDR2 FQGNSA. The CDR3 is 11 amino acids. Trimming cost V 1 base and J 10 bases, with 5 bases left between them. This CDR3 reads CASSLELEQFF. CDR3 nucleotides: TGTGCCAGCAGCTTAGAACTAGAGCAGTTCTTC. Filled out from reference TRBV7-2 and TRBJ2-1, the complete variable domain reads GAGVSQSPSNKVTEKGKDVELRCDPISGHTALYWYRQSLGQGLEFLIYFQGNSAPDKSGLPSDRFSAERTGGSVSTLTIQRTQQEDSAVYLCASSLELEQFFGPGTRLTVL.

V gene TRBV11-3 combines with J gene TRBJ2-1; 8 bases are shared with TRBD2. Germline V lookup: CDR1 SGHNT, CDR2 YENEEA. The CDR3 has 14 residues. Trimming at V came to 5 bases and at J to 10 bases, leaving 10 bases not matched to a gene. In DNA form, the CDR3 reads TGTGCCAGCAGCACGGGACTAGTTAGAGGCGAGCAGTTCTTC. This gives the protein CASSTGLVRGEQFF. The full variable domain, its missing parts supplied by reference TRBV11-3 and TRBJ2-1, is EAGVVQSPRYKIIEKKQPVAFWCNPISGHNTLYWYLQNLGQGPELLIRYENEEAVDDSQLPKDRFSAERLKGVDSTLKIQPAELGDSAVYLCASSTGLVRGEQFFGPGTRLTVL.

The CDR3 sequence: CASSWTPVSGTEAFF. The CDR3 nucleotides read TGTGCCAGCAGTTGGACGCCGGTGAGCGGCACTGAAGCTTTCTTT. This rearrangement joins TRBV28 to TRBJ1-1; no definite D call. Germline V lookup: CDR1 MDHEN, CDR2 SYDVKM. CDR3 length: 15 residues. V lost 4 bases and J 4 bases, leaving 16 bases between the germline ends.

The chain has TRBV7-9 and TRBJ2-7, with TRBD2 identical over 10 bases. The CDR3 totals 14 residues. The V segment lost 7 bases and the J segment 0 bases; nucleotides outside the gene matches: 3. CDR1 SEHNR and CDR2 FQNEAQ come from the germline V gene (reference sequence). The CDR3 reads CASTPSGSSYEQYF. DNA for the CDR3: TGTGCCAGCACTCCTAGCGGGAGCTCCTACGAGCAGTACTTC.

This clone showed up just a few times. CDR3 nucleotides: TGTGCCTGGAGTAGGGGGTATCAGCCCCAGCATTTT. Translated: CAWSRGYQPQHF. The rearrangement uses TRBV30 and TRBJ1-5; tentative D call: TRBD1 (6 bases). Trimming took 2 bases from V and 5 from J, leaving 7 bases between them. CDR1 is GTSNPN and CDR2 is SVGIG in the germline V gene (reference sequence). The CDR3 sequence is 12 residues long.

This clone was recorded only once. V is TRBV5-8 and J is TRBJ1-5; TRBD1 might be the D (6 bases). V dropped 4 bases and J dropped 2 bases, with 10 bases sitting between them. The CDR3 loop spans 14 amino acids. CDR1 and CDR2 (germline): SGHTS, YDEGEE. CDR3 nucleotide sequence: TGTGCCAGCAGCCGTAGGGGGGGCAATCAGCCCCAGCATTTT. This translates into CASSRRGGNQPQHF.

The chain's CDR3 is CASSTDRNTEAFF. CDR3 in DNA: TGTGCCAGCAGCACGGACAGGAACACTGAAGCTTTCTTT. V gene TRBV7-7 combines with J gene TRBJ1-1; a possible D gene is TRBD1 (6 bases). This CDR3 region has 13 residues. V lost 5 bases and J 1 base, leaving 8 bases between the germline ends. Germline assignment: CDR1 SSHAT and CDR2 FNYEAQ (reference sequence).

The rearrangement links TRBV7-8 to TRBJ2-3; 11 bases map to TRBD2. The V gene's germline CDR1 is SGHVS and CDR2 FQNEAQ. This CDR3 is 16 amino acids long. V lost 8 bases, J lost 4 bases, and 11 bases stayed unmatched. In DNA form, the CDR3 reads TGTGCCAGCGGTACTAGCGGGAGAGGTCGGGCAGATACGCAGTATTTT. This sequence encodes CASGTSGRGRADTQYF.

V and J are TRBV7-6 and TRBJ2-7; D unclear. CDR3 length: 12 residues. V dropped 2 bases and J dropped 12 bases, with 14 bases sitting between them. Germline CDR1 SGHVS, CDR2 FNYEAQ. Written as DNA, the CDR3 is TGTGCCAGCAGCTTACAAGGGTCTCCCTTGTACTTC. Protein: CASSLQGSPLYF.

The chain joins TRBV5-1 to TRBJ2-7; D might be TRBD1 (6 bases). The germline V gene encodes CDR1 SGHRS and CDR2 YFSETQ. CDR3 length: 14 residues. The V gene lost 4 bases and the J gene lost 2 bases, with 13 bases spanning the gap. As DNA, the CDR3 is TGCGCCAGCAGCCCGGACAGTCCCCCCTACGAGCAGTACTTC. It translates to CASSPDSPPYEQYF. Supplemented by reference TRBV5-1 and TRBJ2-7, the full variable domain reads KAGVTQTPRYLIKTRGQQVTLSCSPISGHRSVSWYQQTPGQGLQFLFEYFSETQRNKGNFPGRFSGRQFSNSRSEMNVSTLELGDSALYLCASSPDSPPYEQYFGPGTRLTVT.